This entry lists 3 T cell receptor beta chains sequenced from one sample in a study of T cells in Graves' hyperthyroidism and ophthalmopathy. It was RNA transcripts that yielded the amplified TCR beta CDR3 regions. RT-PCR in the first round (using the HTBI primer set) targeted the TCR CDR3. TCRdb processed the multiplex PCR reads anew with MiXCR; each CDR3 protein has one entry. This table has about 360,000 distinct CDR3 sequences, about a fifth appearing once. Sequencing input: blood. The receptor set was obtained from a young woman with Graves' hyperthyroidism.

A remark on this clonotype: At one end the junction does not follow the germline gene, possibly because of a read error. The chain combines TRBV3-1 with TRBJ2-7; D gene unclear. Germline loops: CDR1 LGHDT, CDR2 YNNKEL (reference sequence). This CDR3 is built from 15 residues. The CDR3 DNA reads as TGTGCCAGCAGCCAAGTATACAGTATTAGGAACGAGGAGTACTTC. Its protein product is CASSQVYSIRNEEYF.

This clonotype was observed at least ten times. The chain employs TRBV6-1 and TRBJ2-6, with D perhaps matching TRBD1 (6 bases). Trimming removed 8 bases at V and 4 bases at J, with 15 bases between. Germline V gives CDR1 MNHNS, CDR2 SASEGT. The CDR3 has 15 residues. CDR3 protein: CASLQVTGGANVLTF. In DNA form, the CDR3 reads TGTGCCAGCCTACAGGTTACAGGGGGGGCCAACGTCCTGACTTTC.

This chain connects TRBV6-5 to TRBJ2-3, with D tentatively TRBD1 or TRBD2 (5 bases each). V was cut by 4 bases and J by 6 bases, with 11 bases left in between. The CDR3 length is 13 residues. CDR1 and CDR2 from the germline V gene are MNHEY and SVGAGI. For the CDR3, the DNA is TGTGCCAGCAGTTTCGGGACGTGGGATACGCAGTATTTT. Its protein product is CASSFGTWDTQYF.